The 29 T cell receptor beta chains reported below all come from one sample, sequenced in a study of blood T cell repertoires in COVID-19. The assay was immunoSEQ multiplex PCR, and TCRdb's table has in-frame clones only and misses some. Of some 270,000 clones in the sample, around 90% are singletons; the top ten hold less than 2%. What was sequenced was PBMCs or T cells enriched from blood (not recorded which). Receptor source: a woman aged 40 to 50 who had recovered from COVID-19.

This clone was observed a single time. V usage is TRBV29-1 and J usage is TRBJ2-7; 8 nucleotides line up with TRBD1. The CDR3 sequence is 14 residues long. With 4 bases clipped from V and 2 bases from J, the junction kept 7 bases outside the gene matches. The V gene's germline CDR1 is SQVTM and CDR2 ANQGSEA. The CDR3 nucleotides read TGCAGCGTTGCCCGGGACAGGCTGACCTACGAGCAGTACTTC. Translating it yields CSVARDRLTYEQYF.

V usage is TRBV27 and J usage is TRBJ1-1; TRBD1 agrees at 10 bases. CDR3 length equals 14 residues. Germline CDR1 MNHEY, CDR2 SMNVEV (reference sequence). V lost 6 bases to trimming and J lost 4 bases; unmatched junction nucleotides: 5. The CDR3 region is CASRPRTGGTEAFF. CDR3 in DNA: TGTGCCAGCAGACCAAGGACAGGGGGCACTGAAGCTTTCTTT.

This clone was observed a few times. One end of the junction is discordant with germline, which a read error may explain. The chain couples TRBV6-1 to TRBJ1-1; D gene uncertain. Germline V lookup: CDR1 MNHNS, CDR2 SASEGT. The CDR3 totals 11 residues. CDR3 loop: CASSEGRPEVF. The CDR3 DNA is TGTGCCAGCAGTGAAGGGCGGCCTGAGGTCTTT.

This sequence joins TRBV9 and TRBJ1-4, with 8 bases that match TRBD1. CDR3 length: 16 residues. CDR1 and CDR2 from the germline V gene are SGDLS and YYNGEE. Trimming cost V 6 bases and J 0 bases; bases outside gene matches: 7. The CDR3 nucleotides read TGTGCCAGCACAAGACAGGGGTCCGCAACTAATGAAAAACTGTTTTTT. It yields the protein CASTRQGSATNEKLFF.

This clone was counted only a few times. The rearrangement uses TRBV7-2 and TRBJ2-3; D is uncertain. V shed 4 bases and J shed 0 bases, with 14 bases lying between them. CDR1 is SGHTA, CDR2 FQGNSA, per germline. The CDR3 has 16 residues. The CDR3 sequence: CASSSRGRPSTDTQYF. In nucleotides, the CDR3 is TGTGCCAGCAGCTCCCGAGGAAGGCCTAGCACAGATACGCAGTATTTT.

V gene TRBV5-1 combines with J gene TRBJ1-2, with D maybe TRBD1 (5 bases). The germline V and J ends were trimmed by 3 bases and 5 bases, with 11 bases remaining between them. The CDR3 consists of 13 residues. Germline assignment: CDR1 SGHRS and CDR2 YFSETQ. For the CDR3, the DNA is TGCGCCAGCAGCTCCGCGGGGGTTTATGGCTACACCTTC. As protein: CASSSAGVYGYTF.

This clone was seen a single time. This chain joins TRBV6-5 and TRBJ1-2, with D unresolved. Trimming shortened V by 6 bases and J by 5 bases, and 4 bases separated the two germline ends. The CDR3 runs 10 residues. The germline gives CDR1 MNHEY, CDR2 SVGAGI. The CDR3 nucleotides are TGTGCCAGCAGCCTTTATGGCTACACCTTC. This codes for CASSLYGYTF.

CDR3 sequence: CAISGGGDSYEQYF. DNA of the CDR3: TGTGCCATCAGTGGGGGGGGCGATTCCTACGAGCAGTACTTC. The chain joins TRBV10-3 to TRBJ2-7, with D perhaps TRBD2 (7 bases). Germline V gives CDR1 ENHRY, CDR2 SYGVKD. V lost 4 bases, J lost 1 base, and 11 bases lay in between. The CDR3 runs to 14 residues.

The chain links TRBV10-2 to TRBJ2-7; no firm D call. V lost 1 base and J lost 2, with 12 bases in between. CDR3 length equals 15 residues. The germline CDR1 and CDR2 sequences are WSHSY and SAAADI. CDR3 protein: CASSEYWQATYEQYF. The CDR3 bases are TGCGCCAGCAGTGAGTATTGGCAGGCCACCTACGAGCAGTACTTC.

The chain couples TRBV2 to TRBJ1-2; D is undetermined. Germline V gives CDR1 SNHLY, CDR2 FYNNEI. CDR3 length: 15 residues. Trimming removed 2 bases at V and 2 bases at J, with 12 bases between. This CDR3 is CASSESAARNYGYTF. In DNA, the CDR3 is TGTGCCAGCAGTGAAAGTGCGGCCAGAAACTATGGCTACACCTTC.

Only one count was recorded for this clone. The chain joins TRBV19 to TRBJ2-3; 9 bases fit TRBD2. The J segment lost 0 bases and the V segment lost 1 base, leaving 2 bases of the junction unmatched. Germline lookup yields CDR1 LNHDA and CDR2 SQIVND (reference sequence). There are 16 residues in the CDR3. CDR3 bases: TGTGCCAGTAGTATAGGAAGCGGGGGGAGCACAGATACGCAGTATTTT. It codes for CASSIGSGGSTDTQYF.

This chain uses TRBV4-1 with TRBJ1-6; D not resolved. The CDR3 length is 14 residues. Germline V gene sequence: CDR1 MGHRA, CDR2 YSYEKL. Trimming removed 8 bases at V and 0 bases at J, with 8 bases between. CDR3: CASALSSYNSPLHF. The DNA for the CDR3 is TGCGCCAGCGCCCTTAGCTCCTATAATTCACCCCTCCACTTT.

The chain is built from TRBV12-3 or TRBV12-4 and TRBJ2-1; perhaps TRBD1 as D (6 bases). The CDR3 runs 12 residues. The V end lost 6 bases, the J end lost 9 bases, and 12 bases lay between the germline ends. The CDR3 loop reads CASSRLGAEQFF. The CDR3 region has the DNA TGTGCCAGCAGCCGCCTGGGGGCTGAGCAGTTCTTC.

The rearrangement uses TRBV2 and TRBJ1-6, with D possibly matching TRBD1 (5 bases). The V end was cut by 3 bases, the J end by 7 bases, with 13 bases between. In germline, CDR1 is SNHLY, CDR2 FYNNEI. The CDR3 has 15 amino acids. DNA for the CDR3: TGTGCCAGCAGTGAGCGGCAGGGCCTAAATTCACCCCTCCACTTT. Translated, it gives CASSERQGLNSPLHF.

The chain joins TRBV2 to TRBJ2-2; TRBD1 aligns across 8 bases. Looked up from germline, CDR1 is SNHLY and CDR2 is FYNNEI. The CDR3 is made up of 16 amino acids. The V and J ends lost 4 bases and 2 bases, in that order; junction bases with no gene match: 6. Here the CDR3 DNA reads TGTGCCAGCAGTGTTGACAGGGGCCTTAACACCGGGGAGCTGTTTTTT. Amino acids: CASSVDRGLNTGELFF.

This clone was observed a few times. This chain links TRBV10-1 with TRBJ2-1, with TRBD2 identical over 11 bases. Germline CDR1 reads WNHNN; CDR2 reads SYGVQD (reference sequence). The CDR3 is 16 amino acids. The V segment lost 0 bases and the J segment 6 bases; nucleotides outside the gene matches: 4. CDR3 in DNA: TGCGCCAGCAGTGAGTCTCGGCTAGCGGGGGGCAATGAGCAGTTCTTC. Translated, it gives CASSESRLAGGNEQFF.

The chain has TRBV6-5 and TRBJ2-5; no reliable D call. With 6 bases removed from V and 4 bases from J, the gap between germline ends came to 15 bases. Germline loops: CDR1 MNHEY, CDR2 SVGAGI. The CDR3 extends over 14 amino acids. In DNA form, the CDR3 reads TGTGCCAGCAGCCAAACCACAGTTGCAGAGACCCAGTACTTC. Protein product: CASSQTTVAETQYF.

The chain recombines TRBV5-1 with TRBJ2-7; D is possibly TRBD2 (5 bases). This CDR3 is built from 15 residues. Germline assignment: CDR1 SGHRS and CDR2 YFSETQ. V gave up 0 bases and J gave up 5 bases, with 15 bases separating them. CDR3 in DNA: TGCGCCAGCAGCTTGGCGGGATCCCGTCTCCACGAGCAGTACTTC. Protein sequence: CASSLAGSRLHEQYF.

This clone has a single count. The CDR3 DNA reads TGTGCCAGTAGCCCAGGCCTATACTCTGGAAACACCATATATTTT. It specifies CASSPGLYSGNTIYF. The rearrangement joins TRBV19 to TRBJ1-3, with unresolved D. CDR1 and CDR2 from the germline V gene are LNHDA and SQIVND (reference sequence). The CDR3 loop spans 15 amino acids. Trimming left V 6 bases short and J 0 bases short, with 12 bases between.

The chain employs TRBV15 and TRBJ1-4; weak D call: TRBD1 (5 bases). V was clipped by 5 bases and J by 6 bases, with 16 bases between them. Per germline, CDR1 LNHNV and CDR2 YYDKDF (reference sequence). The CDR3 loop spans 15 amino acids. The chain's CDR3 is CATSSHGGGYEKLFF. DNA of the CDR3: TGTGCCACCAGCTCCCACGGGGGAGGTTATGAAAAACTGTTTTTT.

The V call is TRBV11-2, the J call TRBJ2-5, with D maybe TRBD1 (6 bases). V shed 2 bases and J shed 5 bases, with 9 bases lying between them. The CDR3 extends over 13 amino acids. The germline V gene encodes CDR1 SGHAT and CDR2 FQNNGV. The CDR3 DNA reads TGTGCCAGCAGCTTACAGGGGATGGAGACCCAGTACTTC. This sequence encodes CASSLQGMETQYF.

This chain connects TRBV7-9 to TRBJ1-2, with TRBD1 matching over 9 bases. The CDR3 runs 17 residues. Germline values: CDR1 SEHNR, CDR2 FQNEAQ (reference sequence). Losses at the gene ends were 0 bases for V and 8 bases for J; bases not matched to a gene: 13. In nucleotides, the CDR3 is TGTGCCAGCAGCTTAGCGGCCTTTGGACAGGGGAGAGGGGGCTACACCTTC. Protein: CASSLAAFGQGRGGYTF.

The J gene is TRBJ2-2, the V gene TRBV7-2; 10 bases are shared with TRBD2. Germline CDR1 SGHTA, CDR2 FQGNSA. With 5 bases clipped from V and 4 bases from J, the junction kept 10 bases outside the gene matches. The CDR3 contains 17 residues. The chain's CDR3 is CASSRWTLAGATGELFF. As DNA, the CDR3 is TGTGCCAGCAGCCGCTGGACTCTAGCGGGAGCCACCGGGGAGCTGTTTTTT.

The CDR3 loop reads CASSELGQGALNEQFF. The DNA of the CDR3 is TGTGCCAGCAGTGAATTGGGACAGGGGGCGTTGAATGAGCAGTTCTTC. The V and J genes are TRBV25-1 and TRBJ2-1; 12 bases align to TRBD1. CDR1 is MGHDK and CDR2 is SYGVNS in the germline V gene. V lost 1 base and J lost 7; bases outside the gene matches: 5. The CDR3 has 16 amino acids.

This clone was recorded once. This CDR3 is CASSQPTGSSNYGYTF. As DNA, the CDR3 is TGTGCCAGCAGCCAACCTACAGGCTCTTCTAACTATGGCTACACCTTC. The chain employs TRBV4-2 and TRBJ1-2; D is possibly TRBD1 (5 bases). The CDR3 is 16 amino acids. V was cut by 2 bases and J by 0 bases, with 13 bases left in between. From germline, CDR1 is LGHNA and CDR2 YNFKEQ.

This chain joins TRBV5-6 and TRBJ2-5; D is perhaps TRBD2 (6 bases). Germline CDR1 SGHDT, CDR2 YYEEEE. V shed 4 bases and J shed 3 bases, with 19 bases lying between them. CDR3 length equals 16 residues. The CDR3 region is CASSTRRAGYEETQYF. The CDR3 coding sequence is TGTGCCAGCAGCACCCGCCGGGCGGGATATGAAGAGACCCAGTACTTC. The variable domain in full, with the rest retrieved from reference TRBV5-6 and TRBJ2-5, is DAGVTQSPTHLIKTRGQQVTLRCSPKSGHDTVSWYQQALGQGPQFIFQYYEEEERQRGNFPDRFSGHQFPNYSSELNVNALLLGDSALYLCASSTRRAGYEETQYFGPGTRLLVL.

CDR3 DNA sequence: TGTGCCAGCAGCTCACAACCTGGGGGGGCGGCCGGGGAGCTGTTTTTT. Translating gives CASSSQPGGAAGELFF. This chain joins TRBV11-2 and TRBJ2-2, with D maybe TRBD2 (7 bases). Germline CDR1 SGHAT, CDR2 FQNNGV. The V end lost 4 bases, the J end lost 6 bases, and 18 bases lay between the germline ends. CDR3 length: 16 residues.

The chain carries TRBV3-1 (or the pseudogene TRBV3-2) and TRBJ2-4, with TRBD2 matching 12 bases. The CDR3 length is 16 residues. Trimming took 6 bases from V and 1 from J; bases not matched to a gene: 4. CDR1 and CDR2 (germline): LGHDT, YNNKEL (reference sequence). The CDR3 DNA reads TGTGCCAGCAGTTCTAGCGGGAGGGCGGCCAAAAACATTCAGTACTTC. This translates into CASSSSGRAAKNIQYF.

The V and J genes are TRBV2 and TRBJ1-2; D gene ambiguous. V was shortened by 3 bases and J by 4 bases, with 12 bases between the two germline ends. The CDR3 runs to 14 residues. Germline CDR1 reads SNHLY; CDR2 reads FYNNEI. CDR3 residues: CASSDRRFRYGYTF. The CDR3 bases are TGTGCCAGCAGTGATCGCAGGTTCCGCTATGGCTACACCTTC.